This T cell receptor beta chain was documented in a study of T cells in Graves' hyperthyroidism and ophthalmopathy. Study-wide context: Peripheral blood draws took place at initial diagnosis, ahead of any treatment.

Exclusions: uncontrolled infection, other autoimmune disease, pregnancy, lactation. Study-wide findings and caveats: Most thyroid clonotypes with frequency above 0.001 were detected in blood.

The CDR3 consists of 15 residues. The V gene's germline CDR1 is SGDLS and CDR2 YYNGEE. V shed 4 bases and J shed 4 bases, with 17 bases lying between them. Using RNA transcripts as the source, TCR beta CDR3 regions were amplified. HTBI primers drove first-round RT-PCR of the TCR CDR3. TCRdb reprocessed the multiplex PCR reads with MiXCR, giving one entry per CDR3 protein. The profile shows 750,000 to 950,000 distinct CDR3 sequences, around 39% of them singletons. In regard to this clonotype: Its antigen is not identified.

The clonotype comes from a young man with Graves' hyperthyroidism. The rearrangement joins TRBV9 to TRBJ1-1; perhaps TRBD1 as D (6 bases). The sequenced sample was blood. Written as DNA, the CDR3 is TGTGCCAGCAGCCCGACCATGGGGGCGAGCACTGAAGCTTTCTTT. Protein: CASSPTMGASTEAFF. Drawing the rest from reference TRBV9 and TRBJ1-1, the complete variable domain is DSGVTQTPKHLITATGQRVTLRCSPRSGDLSVYWYQQSLDQGLQFLIQYYNGEERAKGNILERFSAQQFPDLHSELNLSSLELGDSALYFCASSPTMGASTEAFFGQGTRLTVV.